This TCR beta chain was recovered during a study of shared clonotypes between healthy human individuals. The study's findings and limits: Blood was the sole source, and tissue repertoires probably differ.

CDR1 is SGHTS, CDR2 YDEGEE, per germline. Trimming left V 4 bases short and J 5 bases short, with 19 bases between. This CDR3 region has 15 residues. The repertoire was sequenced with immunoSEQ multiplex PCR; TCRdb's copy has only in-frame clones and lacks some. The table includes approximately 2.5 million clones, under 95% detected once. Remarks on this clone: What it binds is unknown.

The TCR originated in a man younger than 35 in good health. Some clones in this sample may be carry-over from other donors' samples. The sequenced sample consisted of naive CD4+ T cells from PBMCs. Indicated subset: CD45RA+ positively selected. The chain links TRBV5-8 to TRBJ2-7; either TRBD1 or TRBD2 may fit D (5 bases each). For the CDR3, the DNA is TGTGCCAGCAGCCCGGGGACGGACCCCAACGACGAGCAGTACTTC. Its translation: CASSPGTDPNDEQYF.